This T cell receptor (beta chain) was captured in a study of technical replicates of blood from a few donors. The repertoire was sequenced with immunoSEQ multiplex PCR; TCRdb's copy has only in-frame clones and lacks some. Of around 69,000 clones listed, roughly 88% are singletons. The CDR3 covers 14 residues. Trimming at V came to 5 bases and at J to 9 bases, leaving 10 bases not matched to a gene. CDR1 and CDR2 (germline): LGHNA, YNFKEQ. Sequenced input: PBMCs. The receptor was derived from a human donor in good health. Some clones in this sample may be carry-over from other donors' samples. The chain carries TRBV4-2 and TRBJ1-5; 7 nucleotides align to TRBD1. CDR3: CASSLLTGDGPQHF. CDR3 DNA sequence: TGTGCCAGCAGCTTGTTAACAGGGGACGGGCCCCAGCATTTT.